Presented here are 19 T cell receptor beta chains from one specimen sequenced in a study of CD8+ T cells in alopecia areata listed by TCRdb under 2018. Libraries were prepared through the immunoSEQ multiplex PCR assay. To provide template for TCR sequencing, every sample had RNA extracted and reverse transcribed into cDNA. As stored in TCRdb, this immuneACCESS dataset retains in-frame rearrangements with V and J assigned. A fraction of the clones does not appear; measured against another copy, unresolved V genes explain less than half of the discrepancy, and the remainder lacks a known reason. The sample includes about 99,000 clones, with around 50% observed a single time. The ten largest account for about 9% of the sample. Sequencing was done on a sample of CD4+ T cells sorted from blood. These receptors were taken from a human donor in good health.

This chain links TRBV7-2 with TRBJ2-3, with 10 bases matching TRBD2. CDR1 and CDR2 (germline): SGHTA, FQGNSA. The length of the CDR3 is 15 residues. V was clipped by 1 base and J by 8 bases; unmatched bases: 6. The CDR3 sequence is CASSLVERGGRTQYF. CDR3 DNA: TGTGCCAGCAGCTTAGTAGAGCGGGGGGGCCGTACGCAGTATTTT.

This chain joins TRBV6-6 and TRBJ2-7; D gene unclear. Germline loops: CDR1 MNHNY, CDR2 SVGAGI (reference sequence). Trimming took off 6 bases at V and 13 bases at J, with 22 bases between the two ends. The length of the CDR3 is 13 residues. The chain's CDR3 is CASRETQATSGYF. CDR3 sequence (DNA): TGTGCCAGCAGAGAGACTCAGGCGACCTCGGGCTACTTC.

The chain is built from TRBV25-1 and TRBJ2-5; D is possibly TRBD2 (5 bases). This CDR3 is built from 13 residues. Trimming took 6 bases from V and 1 from J, leaving 9 bases between them. Germline V gene data show CDR1 as MGHDK and CDR2 as SYGVNS. For the CDR3, the DNA is TGTGCCAGCAGGGCCGGGGTCCAAGAGACCCAGTACTTC. As protein: CASRAGVQETQYF.

Only a few counts were recorded for this clone. The rearrangement joins TRBV6-1 to TRBJ2-7; no definite D call. The CDR3 spans 14 residues. CDR1 MNHNS and CDR2 SASEGT come from the germline V gene. V was shortened by 7 bases and J by 6 bases, with 19 bases between the two germline ends. CDR3 sequence reads: CASTNDLPGGEQYF. CDR3 bases: TGTGCCAGCACTAATGATCTCCCTGGCGGCGAGCAGTACTTC.

V is TRBV29-1 and J is TRBJ2-5, with D possibly TRBD1 on 5 matching bases. From germline, CDR1 is SQVTM and CDR2 ANQGSEA. V lost 4 bases to trimming and J lost 2 bases, with 14 bases between them. CDR3 size: 14 residues. The CDR3 nucleotides are TGCAGCGTTGCAGGTTCAACAGGTCAAGAGACCCAGTACTTC. This codes for CSVAGSTGQETQYF.

This clone has just a few counts. The chain is built from TRBV4-1 and TRBJ2-5; D assignment may be TRBD1 or TRBD2 (5 bases each). Trimming removed 3 bases from V and 3 bases from J, with 14 bases in between. Germline CDR1 MGHRA, CDR2 YSYEKL. The CDR3 extends over 15 amino acids. The CDR3 reads CASSQARDVKETQYF. The CDR3, as DNA: TGCGCCAGCAGCCAGGCCCGGGACGTCAAAGAGACCCAGTACTTC.

V is TRBV23-1 and J is TRBJ2-3, with D perhaps matching TRBD2 (6 bases). TRBV23-1 is designated an ORF whose function remains uncertain. The V gene lost 3 bases and the J gene lost 3 bases, with 13 bases spanning the gap. The CDR3 loop spans 15 amino acids. The CDR3 loop is CASSHPAGTTDTQYF. The CDR3, as DNA: TGCGCCAGCAGTCATCCCGCGGGGACGACAGATACGCAGTATTTT.

The chain is built from TRBV29-1 and TRBJ1-4, with 7 bases aligning to TRBD1. After removal of 5 bases from V and 7 bases from J, the junction contained 13 bases not matched to a gene. Germline loops: CDR1 SQVTM, CDR2 ANQGSEA. CDR3 length: 15 amino acids. CDR3 in DNA: TGCAGCGTTCAACAGGGGAGGGCCGCGGCTGAAAAACTGTTTTTT. Its protein product is CSVQQGRAAAEKLFF.

A single count supports this clone. The rearrangement uses TRBV30 and TRBJ1-4; 7 nucleotides align to TRBD1. The CDR3 is 12 amino acids. Trimming removed 3 bases from V and 7 bases from J; junction bases left unmatched: 2. CDR1 is GTSNPN, CDR2 SVGIG, per germline (reference sequence). The CDR3 sequence is CAWSRDSEKLFF. The CDR3 DNA follows: TGTGCCTGGAGCCGGGACAGTGAAAAACTGTTTTTT.

V usage is TRBV7-2 and J usage is TRBJ2-5; D possibly corresponds to TRBD1 (5 bases). The CDR3 extends over 15 amino acids. Germline V gene sequence: CDR1 SGHTA, CDR2 FQGNSA. Trimming left V 3 bases short and J 3 bases short, with 14 bases between. The CDR3 sequence is CASSFYVGREETQYF. CDR3 sequence (DNA): TGTGCCAGCAGCTTTTATGTGGGCAGGGAAGAGACCCAGTACTTC. Supplemented by reference TRBV7-2 and TRBJ2-5, the full variable domain reads GAGVSQSPSNKVTEKGKDVELRCDPISGHTALYWYRQSLGQGLEFLIYFQGNSAPDKSGLPSDRFSAERTGGSVSTLTIQRTQQEDSAVYLCASSFYVGREETQYFGPGTRLLVL.

This rearrangement joins TRBV19 to TRBJ1-5; no clear D. This CDR3 comprises 15 residues. Germline assignment: CDR1 LNHDA and CDR2 SQIVND (reference sequence). Trimming removed 1 base from V and 3 bases from J, with 10 bases in between. CDR3: CASSIAGSLNQPQHF. Written as DNA, the CDR3 is TGTGCCAGTAGTATAGCCGGGAGCCTCAATCAGCCCCAGCATTTT.

DNA for the CDR3: TGTGCCTGTTGGGACAGCAACTATGGCTACACCTTC. It codes for CACWDSNYGYTF. The chain combines TRBV30 with TRBJ1-2; 7 bases agree with TRBD1. The V gene end was trimmed by 6 bases and the J gene end by 2 bases; junction bases not matched to a gene: 3. Germline V CDR1 and CDR2: GTSNPN, SVGIG (reference sequence). The CDR3 has 12 residues.

This clone was detected only a few times. The chain uses TRBV5-1 and TRBJ1-1, with D perhaps matching TRBD1 (5 bases). The CDR3 has 13 residues. Deletions cut 2 bases from V and 3 bases from J, with 8 bases between. The germline V gene has CDR1 SGHRS and CDR2 YFSETQ. The CDR3 protein is CASSFRDDTEAFF. The CDR3 DNA follows: TGCGCCAGCAGCTTCCGGGACGACACTGAAGCTTTCTTT.

A few counts support this clone. The chain combines TRBV28 with TRBJ2-3; 10 nucleotides align to TRBD1. The CDR3 is 15 amino acids. Germline V lookup: CDR1 MDHEN, CDR2 SYDVKM. J lost 2 bases, V lost 5 bases, and 4 bases had no gene match. DNA of the CDR3: TGTGCCAGCAGTCGGGGACAGGGGATCACAGATACGCAGTATTTT. Protein sequence: CASSRGQGITDTQYF.

This clone was detected only a few times. The chain has TRBV10-2 and TRBJ2-1; D call uncertain. CDR3 length: 10 amino acids. The germline gives CDR1 WSHSY, CDR2 SAAADI. The germline V and J ends were trimmed by 8 bases and 8 bases, with 7 bases remaining between them. The DNA for the CDR3 is TGCGCCAGCTCCCACCATGAGCAGTTCTTC. It codes for CASSHHEQFF.

The sample holds a few counts of this clone. The chain is built from TRBV7-9 and TRBJ2-2; weak D call: TRBD2 (5 bases). Trimming stripped 0 bases from V and 2 bases from J, with 10 bases between. The CDR3 runs to 16 residues. The germline CDR1 and CDR2 sequences are SEHNR and FQNEAQ (reference sequence). The CDR3 here is CASSLARADNTGELFF. In nucleotides, the CDR3 is TGTGCCAGCAGCTTAGCGCGGGCGGATAACACCGGGGAGCTGTTTTTT.

The chain joins TRBV30 to TRBJ1-2; D possibly corresponds to TRBD1 (5 bases). Looked up from germline, CDR1 is GTSNPN and CDR2 is SVGIG (reference sequence). CDR3 length: 13 amino acids. The V and J ends lost 4 bases and 7 bases respectively, with 16 bases between them. The CDR3 bases are TGTGCCTGGACTGGCGGAGGGGCGCGTGGCTACACCTTC. It codes for CAWTGGGARGYTF.

The J gene is TRBJ2-5, the V gene TRBV5-4; D may be TRBD1 (6 bases). This CDR3 has 14 residues. Trimming shortened V by 3 bases and J by 5 bases, and 14 bases separated the two germline ends. Germline loops: CDR1 SGHNT, CDR2 YYREEE (reference sequence). For the CDR3, the DNA is TGTGCCAGCAGCTCGAAGACAGGCGAGGAGACCCAGTACTTC. This gives the protein CASSSKTGEETQYF.

On this clone itself: Other DNA sequences of this sample code for an identical CDR3. J is TRBJ1-1 and V is TRBV30; D uncertain. CDR3 length: 13 residues. Germline V gene sequence: CDR1 GTSNPN, CDR2 SVGIG (reference sequence). V dropped 0 bases and J dropped 1 base, with 6 bases sitting between them. CDR3 nucleotide sequence: TGTGCCTGGAGTGTACGCGGGAACACTGAAGCTTTCTTT. Translated, it gives CAWSVRGNTEAFF.